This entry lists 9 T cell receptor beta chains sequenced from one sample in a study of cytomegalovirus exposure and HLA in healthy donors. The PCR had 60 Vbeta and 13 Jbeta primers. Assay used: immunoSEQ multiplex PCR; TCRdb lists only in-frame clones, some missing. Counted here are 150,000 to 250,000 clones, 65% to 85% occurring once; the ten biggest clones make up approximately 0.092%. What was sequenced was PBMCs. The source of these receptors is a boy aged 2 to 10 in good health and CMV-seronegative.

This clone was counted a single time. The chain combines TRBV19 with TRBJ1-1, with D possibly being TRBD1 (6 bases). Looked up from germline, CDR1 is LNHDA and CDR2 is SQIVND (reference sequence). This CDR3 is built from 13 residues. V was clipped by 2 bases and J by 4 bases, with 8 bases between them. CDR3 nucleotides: TGTGCCAGTAGTATACAGGGGATCACTGAAGCTTTCTTT. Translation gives CASSIQGITEAFF.

The CDR3 here is CASSRRQGTIYF. The CDR3, as DNA: TGTGCCAGTAGTAGACGACAGGGGACCATATATTTT. The V gene is TRBV19, the J gene TRBJ1-3, with 8 bases matching TRBD1. The V segment lost 4 bases and the J segment 10 bases; nucleotides outside the gene matches: 3. Germline V gene data show CDR1 as LNHDA and CDR2 as SQIVND (reference sequence). The CDR3 loop spans 12 amino acids.

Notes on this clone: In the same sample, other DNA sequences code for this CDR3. The CDR3 reads CASSYELGSSNYGYTF. CDR3 DNA: TGTGCCAGCAGTTACGAGTTGGGCAGTTCTAACTATGGCTACACCTTC. The V call is TRBV6-5, the J call TRBJ1-2; no clear D gene. Germline lookup yields CDR1 MNHEY and CDR2 SVGAGI. The CDR3 sequence is 16 residues long. Trimming left V 2 bases short and J 0 bases short, with 13 bases between.

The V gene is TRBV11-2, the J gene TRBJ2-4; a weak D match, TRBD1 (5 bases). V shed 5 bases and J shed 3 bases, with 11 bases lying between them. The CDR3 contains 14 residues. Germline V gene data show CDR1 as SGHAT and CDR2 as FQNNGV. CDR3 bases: TGTGCCAGCAGCGTTTCAGGGATCAAAAACATTCAGTACTTC. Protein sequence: CASSVSGIKNIQYF.

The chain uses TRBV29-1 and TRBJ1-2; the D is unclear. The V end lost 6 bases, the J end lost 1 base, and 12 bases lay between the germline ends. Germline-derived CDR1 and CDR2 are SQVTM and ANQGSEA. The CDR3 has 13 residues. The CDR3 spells CSVYDKFNYGYTF. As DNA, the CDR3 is TGCAGCGTGTACGACAAATTTAACTATGGCTACACCTTC.

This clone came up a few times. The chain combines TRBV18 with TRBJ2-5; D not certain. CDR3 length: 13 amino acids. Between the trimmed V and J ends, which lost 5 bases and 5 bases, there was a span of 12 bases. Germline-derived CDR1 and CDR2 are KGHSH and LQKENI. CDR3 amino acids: CASSARVSETQYF. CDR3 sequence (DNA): TGTGCCAGCTCAGCCCGGGTCAGTGAGACCCAGTACTTC.

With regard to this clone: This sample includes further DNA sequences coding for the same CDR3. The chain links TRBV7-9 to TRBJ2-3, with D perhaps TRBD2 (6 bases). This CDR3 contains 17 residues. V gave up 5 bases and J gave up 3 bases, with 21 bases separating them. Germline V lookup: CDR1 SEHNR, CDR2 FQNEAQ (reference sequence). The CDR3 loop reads CASSHAWKTSPTDTQYF. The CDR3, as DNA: TGTGCCAGCAGCCATGCCTGGAAGACTAGTCCTACAGATACGCAGTATTTT.

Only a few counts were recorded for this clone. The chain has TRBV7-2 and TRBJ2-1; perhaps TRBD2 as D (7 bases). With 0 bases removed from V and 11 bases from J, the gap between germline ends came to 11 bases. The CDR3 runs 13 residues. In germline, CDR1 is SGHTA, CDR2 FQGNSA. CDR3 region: CASSLAGGAKQFF. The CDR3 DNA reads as TGTGCCAGCAGCTTAGCGGGGGGGGCTAAGCAGTTCTTC.

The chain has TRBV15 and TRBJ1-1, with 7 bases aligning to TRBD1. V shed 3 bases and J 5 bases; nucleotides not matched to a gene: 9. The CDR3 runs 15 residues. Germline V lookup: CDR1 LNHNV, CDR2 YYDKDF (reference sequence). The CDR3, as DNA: TGTGCCACCAGCAGCCGCGGGGCAGGGGGGACTGAAGCTTTCTTT. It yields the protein CATSSRGAGGTEAFF.